The subject of this entry is one T cell receptor (beta chain). The sample comes from a study of blood T cell dynamics during melanoma immunotherapy. DNA loading was fixed at roughly 360 ng for all bulk PBMC samples. Produced via immunoSEQ multiplex PCR; TCRdb's table is partial and in-frame only. This table holds under 15,000 clones, 86% found once. The ends lost 4 bases at V and 0 bases at J; junction bases unmatched: 3. The CDR3 runs to 15 residues. The V gene's germline CDR1 is KGHSH and CDR2 LQKENI. The time point here: pre-treatment baseline. Sampling occurred pretreatment (T0) and at week 3 (W3), after cycle one of checkpoint blockade.

The V gene is TRBV18, the J gene TRBJ1-5, with 7 nucleotides matching TRBD1. This material consisted of blood, taken from a patient treated with checkpoint blockade. This sequence originates from a human donor with melanoma. CDR3 coding DNA: TGTGCCAGCTCACTCGGACAGGATAGCAATCAGCCCCAGCATTTT. It codes for CASSLGQDSNQPQHF.